This T cell receptor beta chain derives from a study of cytomegalovirus exposure and HLA in healthy donors. Germline-derived CDR1 and CDR2 are SGHRS and YFSETQ. There are 13 residues in the CDR3. With 3 bases clipped from V and 7 bases from J, the junction kept 6 bases outside the gene matches. The PCR had 60 Vbeta and 13 Jbeta primers. Clones were read by immunoSEQ multiplex PCR, and TCRdb kept only the in-frame ones, dropping some. This table has 150,000 to 200,000 clones, 77% appearing once. This sequence joins TRBV5-1 and TRBJ1-1; 7 nucleotides match TRBD1. The receptor comes from a woman under 40 in good health and CMV-seropositive. The specimen sequenced was PBMCs. CDR3 in amino acids: CASSYGQELEAFF. The CDR3 nucleotides are TGCGCCAGCAGCTACGGACAGGAGCTTGAAGCTTTCTTT.